This is a list of T cell receptor beta chains from one sample in a study of early T cells in non-severe SARS-CoV-2 infection. TCRdb fed the 5' RACE reads into MiXCR, producing one record per CDR3 protein. This sample has 50,000 to 80,000 distinct CDR3 sequences, with roughly 5% found just once. The source material was whole blood. The origin of the receptors is an adult who was a healthcare worker with PCR-confirmed SARS-CoV-2 infection or an uninfected control (not recorded which). Each CDR3 is given with its conserved first and last residue. The D gene is left open where the match is weak. Size is omitted from some rows. Given values are once, few, many or a class for expanded clones.

v_gene: TRBV10-3
j_gene: TRBJ1-1
abundance: few
d_gene: .
CDR3aa: CAIRGQLEAFF
CDR3nt: TGTGCCATCAGAGGACAGCTCGAAGCTTTCTTT

v_gene: TRBV20-1
j_gene: TRBJ1-5
abundance: many
d_gene: TRBD1
CDR3aa: CSARAGGSTQPQHF
CDR3nt: TGCAGTGCTAGAGCAGGGGGTAGTACTCAGCCCCAGCATTTT

v_gene: TRBV12-3/TRBV12-4
j_gene: TRBJ2-2
abundance: .
d_gene: .
CDR3aa: CASSLWGSTGELFF
CDR3nt: TGTGCCAGCAGTTTATGGGGGAGCACCGGGGAGCTGTTTTTT

v_gene: TRBV4-1
j_gene: TRBJ2-3
abundance: .
d_gene: .
CDR3aa: CASSYTADTQYF
CDR3nt: TGCGCCAGCAGCTACACGGCAGATACGCAGTATTTT

v_gene: TRBV27
j_gene: TRBJ1-6
abundance: many
d_gene: TRBD1
CDR3aa: CASKPSRQGYSPLHF
CDR3nt: TGTGCCAGCAAACCTTCTCGACAGGGATATTCACCCCTCCACTTT

v_gene: TRBV10-3
j_gene: TRBJ2-3
abundance: many
d_gene: TRBD2
CDR3aa: CAISEPTASSGVTDTQYF
CDR3nt: TGTGCCATCAGTGAGCCCACGGCGTCTAGCGGGGTCACAGATACGCAGTATTTT

v_gene: TRBV11-2
j_gene: TRBJ2-3
abundance: .
d_gene: .
CDR3aa: CASKTGRGEDTQYF
CDR3nt: TGTGCCAGCAAGACGGGCAGGGGGGAAGATACGCAGTATTTT

v_gene: TRBV20-1
j_gene: TRBJ1-1
abundance: .
d_gene: .
CDR3aa: CSARDMLAAFEAFF
CDR3nt: TGCAGTGCTAGAGACATGTTGGCTGCTTTCGAAGCTTTCTTT

v_gene: TRBV10-3
j_gene: TRBJ2-7
abundance: .
d_gene: TRBD2
CDR3aa: CAIRGLAEVYEQYF
CDR3nt: TGTGCCATCAGAGGACTAGCGGAGGTCTACGAGCAGTACTTC

v_gene: TRBV3-1
j_gene: TRBJ1-2
abundance: many
d_gene: .
CDR3aa: CASSQETNYGYTF
CDR3nt: TGTGCCAGCAGCCAGGAGACTAACTATGGCTACACCTTC

v_gene: TRBV7-2
j_gene: TRBJ1-2
abundance: .
d_gene: .
CDR3aa: CASSSGTLRGAYGYTF
CDR3nt: TGTGCCAGCAGCTCCGGGACACTTCGAGGAGCCTATGGCTACACCTTC

v_gene: TRBV29-1
j_gene: TRBJ1-6
abundance: .
d_gene: TRBD1
CDR3aa: CSVLATDRGENLLHF
CDR3nt: TGCAGCGTTTTGGCTACAGACAGGGGTGAGAATCTCCTCCACTTT

v_gene: TRBV7-2
j_gene: TRBJ2-3
abundance: many
d_gene: TRBD2
CDR3aa: CASSFTSGGRSDTQYF
CDR3nt: TGTGCCAGCAGCTTTACTAGCGGGGGGAGATCAGATACGCAGTATTTT